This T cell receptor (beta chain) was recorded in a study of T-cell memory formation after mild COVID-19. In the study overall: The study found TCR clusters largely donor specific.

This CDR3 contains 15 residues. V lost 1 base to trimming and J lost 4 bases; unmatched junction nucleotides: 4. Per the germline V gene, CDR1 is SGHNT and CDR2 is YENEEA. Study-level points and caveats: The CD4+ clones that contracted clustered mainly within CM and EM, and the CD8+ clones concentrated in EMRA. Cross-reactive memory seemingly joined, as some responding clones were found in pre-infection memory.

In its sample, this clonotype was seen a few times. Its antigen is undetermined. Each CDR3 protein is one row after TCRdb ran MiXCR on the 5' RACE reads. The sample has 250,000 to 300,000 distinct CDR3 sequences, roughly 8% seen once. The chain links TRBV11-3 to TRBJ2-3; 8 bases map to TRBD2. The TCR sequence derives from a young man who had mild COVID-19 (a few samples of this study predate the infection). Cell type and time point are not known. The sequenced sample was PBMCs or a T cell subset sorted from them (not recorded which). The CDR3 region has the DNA TGTGCCAGCAGCTTAGGTAGCGGGGCCGCAGATACGCAGTATTTT. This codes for CASSLGSGAADTQYF.